This passage covers 11 T cell receptor beta chains from one sample sequenced in a study of T cells after yellow fever vaccination. TCRdb passed the 5' RACE reads through MiXCR, listing each CDR3 protein once. The sample has about 340,000 distinct CDR3 sequences, 8.7% seen once; the top ten hold approximately 18%. The material sequenced was PBMCs, taken on the day of the first yellow fever vaccination. These receptors originate from a man aged 18-30 years who received the YFV17D yellow fever vaccine.

This sequence joins TRBV4-3 and TRBJ2-5, with D uncertain. In germline, CDR1 is LGHNA, CDR2 YSLEER. V was trimmed by 0 bases and J by 1 base, leaving 6 bases between them. CDR3 length: 14 residues. The CDR3 loop is CASSQEPLQETQYF. In DNA, the CDR3 is TGCGCCAGCAGCCAAGAACCACTCCAAGAGACCCAGTACTTC.

V and J are TRBV6-1 and TRBJ1-5; D unresolved. Germline values: CDR1 MNHNS, CDR2 SASEGT. With 7 bases removed from V and 6 bases from J, the gap between germline ends came to 13 bases. The length of the CDR3 is 13 residues. CDR3 amino acids: CASTPSDGQPQHF. The CDR3, as DNA: TGTGCCAGCACCCCCTCGGACGGTCAGCCCCAGCATTTT.

The chain recombines TRBV6-5 with TRBJ2-7; 9 positions agree with TRBD1. The CDR3 extends over 18 amino acids. V trimming: 4 bases; J trimming: 3 bases; junction bases outside the gene matches: 16. Looked up from germline, CDR1 is MNHEY and CDR2 is SVGAGI. The CDR3 nucleotides are TGTGCCAGCAGTTTCACCCAAACTTTGACGGGACAGGGCTACGAGCAGTACTTC. As protein: CASSFTQTLTGQGYEQYF.

This sequence joins TRBV9 and TRBJ2-2, with D perhaps matching TRBD1 or TRBD2 (6 bases each). Per germline, CDR1 SGDLS and CDR2 YYNGEE. This CDR3 has 15 amino acids. Trimming took 4 bases from V and 5 from J, leaving 15 bases between them. CDR3 protein: CASSRGTHVTGELFF. The CDR3 coding sequence is TGTGCCAGCAGCCGCGGGACACACGTTACCGGGGAGCTGTTTTTT.

Only a few counts were recorded for this clonotype. V and J are TRBV27 and TRBJ1-4; D gene ambiguous. Germline CDR1 and CDR2: MNHEY and SMNVEV (reference sequence). The CDR3 sequence is 15 residues long. The germline V and J ends were trimmed by 2 bases and 0 bases, with 7 bases remaining between them. CDR3 nucleotide sequence: TGTGCCAGCAGTTTAAGAGCAGCAACTAATGAAAAACTGTTTTTT. Its protein is CASSLRAATNEKLFF. The variable domain in full, completed from reference TRBV27 and TRBJ1-4, reads EAQVTQNPRYLITVTGKKLTVTCSQNMNHEYMSWYRQDPGLGLRQIYYSMNVEVTDKGDVPEGYKVSRKEKRNFPLILESPSPNQTSLYFCASSLRAATNEKLFFGSGTQLSVL.

This clonotype was observed at least ten times. This rearrangement joins TRBV9 to TRBJ1-2; tentatively, D is TRBD1 (6 bases). CDR3 size: 14 residues. Germline CDR1 reads SGDLS; CDR2 reads YYNGEE. V was cut by 4 bases and J by 8 bases, with 18 bases left in between. The CDR3 bases are TGTGCCAGCAGCCAATCCGGGGGCGCGGCGGGCTACACCTTC. As protein: CASSQSGGAAGYTF. Filled out from reference TRBV9 and TRBJ1-2, the complete variable domain reads DSGVTQTPKHLITATGQRVTLRCSPRSGDLSVYWYQQSLDQGLQFLIQYYNGEERAKGNILERFSAQQFPDLHSELNLSSLELGDSALYFCASSQSGGAAGYTFGSGTRLTVV.

This clonotype was seen only a few times. This chain connects TRBV9 to TRBJ2-5; the match to TRBD2 covers 8 bases. CDR1 is SGDLS and CDR2 is YYNGEE in the germline V gene. This CDR3 has 15 amino acids. V trimming: 4 bases; J trimming: 5 bases; junction bases outside the gene matches: 10. The CDR3 sequence: CASSSGPVAGETQYF. CDR3 bases: TGTGCCAGCAGCTCCGGGCCCGTAGCGGGGGAGACCCAGTACTTC.

This sequence joins TRBV6-1 and TRBJ1-1; 8 nucleotides agree with TRBD1. From germline, CDR1 is MNHNS and CDR2 SASEGT. J was trimmed by 5 bases and V by 10 bases; bases with no gene match: 18. CDR3 length: 16 amino acids. This CDR3 reads CATRPRTGLVVTEAFF. As DNA, the CDR3 is TGTGCCACCAGACCTCGGACAGGGTTAGTGGTAACTGAAGCTTTCTTT.

This clonotype was observed a handful of times. The gene calls are TRBV5-1 and TRBJ2-7; weak D call: TRBD2 (5 bases). V lost 5 bases to trimming and J lost 5 bases, with 11 bases between them. The CDR3 has 12 amino acids. Germline CDR1 is SGHRS and CDR2 is YFSETQ. The CDR3 coding sequence is TGCGCCAGCAGGTGCGCGGGCCACGAGCAGTACGTC. Its translation is CASRCAGHEQYV.

The chain carries TRBV18 and TRBJ2-1; 8 bases align to TRBD1. Germline values: CDR1 KGHSH, CDR2 LQKENI. The trim removed 6 bases at V and 6 bases at J, leaving 4 bases unmatched. The CDR3 sequence is 13 residues long. The CDR3 sequence is CASSTGGTNEQFF. The CDR3 bases are TGTGCCAGCTCCACAGGGGGAACCAATGAGCAGTTCTTC. Complete variable domain (other parts from reference TRBV18 and TRBJ2-1): NAGVMQNPRHLVRRRGQEARLRCSPMKGHSHVYWYRQLPEEGLKFMVYLQKENIIDESGMPKERFSAEFPKEGPSILRIQQVVRGDSAAYFCASSTGGTNEQFFGPGTRLTVL.

The genes are TRBV6-2 or TRBV6-3 and TRBJ1-5; TRBD1 is a possible D gene (5 bases). The CDR3 covers 17 residues. Per germline, CDR1 MNHEY and CDR2 SVGEGT. Between the trimmed V and J ends, which lost 6 bases and 3 bases, there was a span of 21 bases. The CDR3 bases are TGTGCCAGCAGAGACAATACCGGGACCCCACCCAATCAGCCCCAGCATTTT. Its protein is CASRDNTGTPPNQPQHF.